Listed here are 4 T cell receptor beta chains from one sample, sequenced in a study of T cell changes during pregnancy in multiple sclerosis. TCRdb's table, derived via immunoSEQ multiplex PCR, lists solely in-frame clones and lacks some. The sample lists 70,000 or so clones, roughly 91% occurring once. The input for sequencing was CD4+ T cells from peripheral blood mononuclear cells, taken after pregnancy. These TCRs come from a female donor with multiple sclerosis, enrolled in a pregnancy study.

As DNA, the CDR3 is TGTGCCAGCAGCTTGCCCGGGAACACCGGGGAGCTGTTTTTT. As protein: CASSLPGNTGELFF. This sequence joins TRBV5-4 and TRBJ2-2; D is undetermined. V dropped 1 base and J dropped 1 base, with 5 bases sitting between them. Germline V gives CDR1 SGHNT, CDR2 YYREEE (reference sequence). This CDR3 comprises 14 residues.

This chain links TRBV6-5 with TRBJ1-6; 9 positions match TRBD1. The trim removed 0 bases at V and 7 bases at J, leaving 1 base unmatched. From germline, CDR1 is MNHEY and CDR2 SVGAGI. The CDR3 is made up of 15 amino acids. The CDR3 loop reads CASSYSGQGNSPLHF. In nucleotides, the CDR3 is TGTGCCAGCAGTTACTCGGGACAGGGAAATTCACCCCTCCACTTT.

The chain is built from TRBV9 and TRBJ1-4, with 7 bases lining up with TRBD1. This CDR3 contains 15 residues. V dropped 4 bases and J dropped 8; count of bases not matched to a gene: 11. Germline CDR1 reads SGDLS; CDR2 reads YYNGEE. CDR3 DNA sequence: TGTGCCAGCAGCCCTCGACAGGGTTTCGGAGAAAAACTGTTTTTT. Protein product: CASSPRQGFGEKLFF.

This clone was seen more than once but under ten times. Other DNA sequences from this sample encode an identical CDR3 as well. The chain uses TRBV29-1 and TRBJ1-2; possibly TRBD1 for D (6 bases). CDR1 and CDR2 (germline): SQVTM, ANQGSEA. CDR3 length: 12 amino acids. The V end was cut by 3 bases, the J end by 4 bases, with 9 bases between. The CDR3 bases are TGCAGCGTTGAGGAAGGGGGCTATGGCTACACCTTC. Residues: CSVEEGGYGYTF.